This section outlines one T cell receptor (beta chain) sequence together with its context. Its antigen is not identified. These data are taken from a study of T cell responses to AZD1222 COVID-19 vaccine. Findings and caveats of the study: Receipt of two AZD1222 doses was followed by a rise in Spike-specific TCR breadth and depth.

Some clones are missing from TCRdb's copy, which holds only in-frame ones; the method was immunoSEQ multiplex PCR. This sample has 110,000 or so clones, with more than 75% found just once. V gave up 5 bases and J gave up 3 bases, with 19 bases separating them. The CDR3 is 17 residues long. Germline loops: CDR1 LGHDT, CDR2 YNNKEL (reference sequence). The source of this sequence is an adult who received the AZD1222 COVID-19 vaccine. The sample here was peripheral blood, taken 28 days after the second AZD1222 dose. The V call is TRBV3-1 (or the pseudogene TRBV3-2), the J call TRBJ1-4, with D unclear. CDR3 sequence: CASSGYRYPTPNEKLFF. The CDR3, as DNA: TGTGCCAGCAGCGGTTACCGCTACCCGACCCCTAATGAAAAACTGTTTTTT.